The present entry profiles one TCR beta chain with its context. Its antigen is still unknown. This record comes from a study of cytomegalovirus exposure and HLA in healthy donors. Across the study: Genotyping of nearly 400 donors showed that roughly 83% belonged to the Caucasian-associated ancestry cluster. Points from the study as a whole: Among the sequence variants, a highly shared cluster was likely an artifact of sequencing. Rare TCR sequences dominated, though some public TCRs recurred in many donors. Highest at DRB1 and lowest at HLA-C, TCR association rates differed among HLA loci in a later analysis.

With 60 Vbeta and 13 Jbeta primers, the PCR was carried out. The method was immunoSEQ multiplex PCR; TCRdb's version includes in-frame clones alone and lacks a portion of them. The table includes about 210,000 clones, 60% to 80% detected once. The sequenced sample consisted of PBMCs. The sequence derives from a male donor in good health and CMV-seronegative.

CDR3 region: CASSQAPLAGGTTGELFF. CDR3 nucleotide sequence: TGCGCCAGCAGCCAAGCCCCTCTAGCGGGAGGGACCACCGGGGAGCTGTTTTTT. This chain connects TRBV4-3 to TRBJ2-2; 12 nucleotides line up with TRBD2. The CDR3 covers 18 residues. Germline assignment: CDR1 LGHNA and CDR2 YSLEER. V shed 1 base and J 4 bases; nucleotides not matched to a gene: 7.